This T cell receptor beta chain was documented in a study of shared clonotypes between healthy human individuals. Study-wide context: Three men and a couple of women, aged 18 to 49, were donors. Study-wide points: Deeper or shallower sequencing was expected to change how clonotypes are shared among donors. A handful of donors showed sharing of about 5.5% of naive CD4 clonotypes.

Replicate PCRs for sorted subsets used about 200 ng DNA; this equaled about 30,000 T cell genomes. Data came from immunoSEQ multiplex PCR; TCRdb stores just in-frame clones and leaves some out. The profile shows 560,000 or so clones, approximately 96% of them singletons. Remarks on this clone: The antigen is unknown.

CD45RO-negative, CCR7-positively selected cells formed the naive CD8 fraction, excluding terminally differentiated effector memory CD45RA+ cells. The receptor's source is a woman under 40 in good health. Sequencing was performed on naive CD8+ T cells sorted from blood.

CDR3 DNA: TGTGCCAGCAGTGGTGGGGCTGTTAGCTACAATGAGCAGTTCTTC. The encoded protein is CASSGGAVSYNEQFF. The chain carries TRBV2 and TRBJ2-1; a weak D match, TRBD1 (5 bases). This CDR3 has 15 amino acids. Germline V gene data show CDR1 as SNHLY and CDR2 as FYNNEI. Trimming shortened V by 4 bases and J by 3 bases, and 13 bases separated the two germline ends.